This T cell receptor (beta chain) was captured by sequencing in a study of blood T cell repertoires in COVID-19. This clone was found once. This CDR3 contains 15 residues. Trimming stripped 0 bases from V and 0 bases from J, with 9 bases between. TCRdb's copy holds only in-frame clones and misses some; the assay was immunoSEQ multiplex PCR. Counted here are around 300,000 clones, approximately 89% occurring once; the ten biggest clones make up less than 5.5%. The specimen sequenced was PBMCs or T cells enriched from blood (not recorded which). The V and J genes are TRBV23-1 and TRBJ2-7, with D maybe TRBD1 (6 bases). TRBV23-1 is placed among ORFs of uncertain function. The TCR comes from a man aged 25-45 years who had recovered from COVID-19. The CDR3 region is CASSQSQGPSYEQYF. For the CDR3, the DNA is TGCGCCAGCAGTCAATCTCAGGGGCCCTCCTACGAGCAGTACTTC.